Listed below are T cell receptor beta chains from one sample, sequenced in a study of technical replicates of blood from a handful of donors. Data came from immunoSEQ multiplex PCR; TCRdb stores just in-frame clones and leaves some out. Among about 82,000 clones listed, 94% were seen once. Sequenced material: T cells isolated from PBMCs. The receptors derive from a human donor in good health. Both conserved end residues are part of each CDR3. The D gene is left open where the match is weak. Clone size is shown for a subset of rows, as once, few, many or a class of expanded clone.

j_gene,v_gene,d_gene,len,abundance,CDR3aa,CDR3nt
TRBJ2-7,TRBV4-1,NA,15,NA,CASSQDGNWRDEQYF,TGCGCCAGCAGCCAAGACGGGAATTGGAGGGACGAGCAGTACTTC
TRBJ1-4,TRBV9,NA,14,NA,CASSRGGANEKLFF,TGTGCCAGCAGCCGAGGGGGGGCTAATGAAAAACTGTTTTTT
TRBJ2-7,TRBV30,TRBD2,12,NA,CAWRLAPYEQYF,TGTGCCTGGAGACTAGCGCCCTACGAGCAGTACTTC
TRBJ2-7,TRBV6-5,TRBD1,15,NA,CASFLYRTGGYEQYF,TGTGCCAGCTTCCTCTATAGGACAGGGGGATACGAGCAGTACTTC
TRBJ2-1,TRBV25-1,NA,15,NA,CASSEERVPYNEQFF,TGTGCCAGCAGTGAGGAGCGGGTCCCCTACAATGAGCAGTTCTTC
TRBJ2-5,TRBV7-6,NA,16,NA,CASSLRAGSGQETQYF,TGTGCCAGCAGCTTACGGGCTGGGAGTGGGCAAGAGACCCAGTACTTC
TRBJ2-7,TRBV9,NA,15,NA,CASSVGSGPSYEQYF,TGTGCCAGCAGCGTGGGAAGCGGACCCTCCTACGAGCAGTACTTC
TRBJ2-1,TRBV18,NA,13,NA,CASSPRRDDEQFF,TGTGCCAGCTCACCAAGGAGGGATGATGAGCAGTTCTTC
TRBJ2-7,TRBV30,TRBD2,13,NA,CAWSGGTSREQYF,TGTGCCTGGAGTGGAGGGACTAGCCGGGAGCAGTACTTC
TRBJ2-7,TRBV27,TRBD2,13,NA,CASSPAGLYEQYF,TGTGCCAGCAGCCCAGCGGGGCTTTACGAGCAGTACTTC
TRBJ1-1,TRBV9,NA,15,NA,CASSAQLRVTAEAFF,TGTGCCAGCAGCGCTCAGCTGAGGGTAACGGCTGAAGCTTTCTTT
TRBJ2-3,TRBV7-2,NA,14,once,CASSPRTGTDTQYF,TGTGCCAGCAGCCCCCGGACGGGGACAGATACGCAGTATTTT
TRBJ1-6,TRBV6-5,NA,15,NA,CASSSGILGGSPLHF,TGTGCCAGCAGTTCCGGGATCCTGGGGGGTTCACCCCTCCACTTT
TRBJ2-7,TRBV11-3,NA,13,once,CASSLMTGYEQYF,TGTGCCAGCAGCTTAATGACGGGATACGAGCAGTACTTC
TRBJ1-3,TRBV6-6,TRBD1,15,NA,CASSNNRGHRDTIYF,TGTGCCAGCAGCAACAACAGGGGGCACAGAGACACCATATATTTT
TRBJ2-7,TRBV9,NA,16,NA,CASSGQRGGGTHEQYF,TGTGCCAGCAGCGGACAGAGGGGTGGGGGCACCCACGAGCAGTACTTC
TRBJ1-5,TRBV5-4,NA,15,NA,CASSFGVNSNQPQHF,TGTGCCAGCAGCTTTGGAGTGAATAGCAATCAGCCCCAGCATTTT
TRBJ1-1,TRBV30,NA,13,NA,CAWSNGQNTEAFF,TGTGCCTGGAGTAATGGGCAGAACACTGAAGCTTTCTTT
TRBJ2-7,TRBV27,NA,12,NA,CASSLYGRPLYF,TGTGCCAGCAGTTTATATGGGAGGCCCCTATACTTC